This record looks at one T cell receptor beta chain sequence and its context. Its cognate antigen is unknown. With template switching, a universal primer site was added, and the cDNA carried unique molecular identifiers. Each CDR3 protein is one row after TCRdb ran MiXCR on the 5' RACE reads. Of approximately 550,000 distinct CDR3 sequences listed, about a fifth are singletons. This sample was included in a study of identical twins. Germline loops: CDR1 KGHDR, CDR2 SFDVKD. V lost 9 bases and J lost 0, with 19 bases in between. This CDR3 has 16 residues. Broader study findings: Out-of-frame alpha sequences common to twins were enriched for low generation probability.

The data were also submitted as part of a second study, on yellow fever vaccine responses in identical twins. This second study notes: Each twin's T cell response to the vaccine was reported to look partly convergent and partly personalized.

This chain uses TRBV24-1 with TRBJ2-5, with D tentatively TRBD1 or TRBD2 (5 bases each). The clonotype was recovered from a young woman in good health. The specimen sequenced was CD4+ T cells sorted from blood. As DNA, the CDR3 is TGTGCCACCTCCACCGCAGCGAGGGGTAACCAAGAGACCCAGTACTTC. Its protein is CATSTAARGNQETQYF.